There are a few counts of the clone carrying this TCR beta chain. Its target is unknown. The sample originates from a study of T cell repertoires and HLA-DP antigens. Study-level background: One stimulator alloantigen differed from self by one groove amino acid; the other by ten. Donors were two male and one female, aged 18-to-29 to 60-to-69.

The CDR3 loop spans 20 amino acids. Trimming took 0 bases from V and 9 from J; bases not matched to a gene: 25. Germline CDR1 reads MGHRA; CDR2 reads YSYEKL. Overall study results and limits: Naive and memory CD4+ repertoires were not analysed separately.

Repertoires were generated with immunoSEQ multiplex PCR, while TCRdb's copy carries only in-frame clones and drops some. The sample shows approximately 86,000 clones, more than 75% of them seen only once. Input material: CD4+ T cells from PBMCs. The receptor was derived from a man in his forties or fifties in good health and CMV-seronegative. The rearrangement uses TRBV4-1 and TRBJ2-5; 7 bases line up with TRBD2. CDR3 residues: CASSQDPGLAGDHSVWPQYF. CDR3 DNA: TGCGCCAGCAGCCAAGATCCAGGCTTGGCGGGGGACCATTCGGTTTGGCCCCAGTACTTC.